The 32 T cell receptor beta chains given below trace back to one sample, sequenced in a study of technical replicates of blood from several donors. The protocol was immunoSEQ multiplex PCR, while the TCRdb copy is restricted to in-frame clones and leaves out a portion. The repertoire holds fewer than 90,000 clones, with approximately 94% as singletons. The source material was T cells isolated from PBMCs. The receptors derive from a human donor in good health.

V is TRBV5-5 and J is TRBJ2-7; 8 nucleotides match TRBD1. Germline-derived CDR1 and CDR2 are SGHKS and YYEKEE (reference sequence). The CDR3 runs 15 residues. V gave up 4 bases and J gave up 3 bases; unmatched junction bases: 9. The CDR3 spells CASSPGQGNHYEQYF. CDR3 coding DNA: TGTGCCAGCAGCCCAGGACAGGGTAATCACTACGAGCAGTACTTC. Full variable domain (outside the CDR3, taken from reference TRBV5-5 and TRBJ2-7): DAGVTQSPTHLIKTRGQQVTLRCSPISGHKSVSWYQQVLGQGPQFIFQYYEKEERGRGNFPDRFSARQFPNYSSELNVNALLLGDSALYLCASSPGQGNHYEQYFGPGTRLTVT.

The chain has TRBV21-1 and TRBJ2-3; the table's D call of TRBD2 was not tested on the DNA. TRBV21-1 is marked as a pseudogene. The CDR3 contains 18 residues. CDR3 sequence: CASSKGPSGGDSTDTQYF. DNA for the CDR3: TGTGCCAGCAGCAAAGGGCCTAGCGGGGGAGATAGCACAGATACGCAGTATTTT.

The chain is built from TRBV7-9 and TRBJ2-7; D may be TRBD1 (7 bases). Germline V lookup: CDR1 SEHNR, CDR2 FQNEAQ (reference sequence). Deletions cut 4 bases from V and 7 bases from J, with 20 bases between. The CDR3 has 15 amino acids. This CDR3 is CASSSSDRVLGEQYF. The CDR3 nucleotides read TGTGCCAGCAGCTCTAGCGACAGGGTTCTAGGGGAGCAGTACTTC.

The rearrangement joins TRBV28 to TRBJ1-1; maybe TRBD1 (5 bases). The CDR3 is made up of 17 amino acids. The V end lost 7 bases, the J end lost 0 bases, and 21 bases lay between the germline ends. Germline V gene lookup returns CDR1 MDHEN and CDR2 SYDVKM. The CDR3 DNA is TGTGCCAGCACACGTGGGCGGACAAAGTTCATGAACACTGAAGCTTTCTTT. Its translation: CASTRGRTKFMNTEAFF.

The chain carries TRBV28 and TRBJ2-5; 8 bases are shared with TRBD2. Germline V gene lookup returns CDR1 MDHEN and CDR2 SYDVKM. The CDR3 length is 16 residues. J was trimmed by 5 bases and V by 0 bases; bases with no gene match: 8. CDR3 amino acids: CASSLWGTRREETQYF. CDR3 DNA sequence: TGTGCCAGCAGTTTATGGGGGACTAGACGGGAGGAGACCCAGTACTTC.

This clone was seen only once. The chain uses TRBV7-9 and TRBJ2-1; TRBD2 matches at 15 bases. The V and J ends lost 0 bases and 6 bases, in that order; junction bases with no gene match: 6. Looked up from germline, CDR1 is SEHNR and CDR2 is FQNEAQ (reference sequence). CDR3 length: 18 residues. The CDR3 nucleotides read TGTGCCAGCAGCTTAGCGACGGGACTAGCGGGAGGCCCCAATGAGCAGTTCTTC. Translating gives CASSLATGLAGGPNEQFF. The variable domain in full, with the rest retrieved from reference TRBV7-9 and TRBJ2-1, is DTGVSQNPRHKITKRGQNVTFRCDPISEHNRLYWYRQTLGQGPEFLTYFQNEAQLEKSRLLSDRFSAERPKGSFSTLEIQRTEQGDSAMYLCASSLATGLAGGPNEQFFGPGTRLTVL.

The J gene is TRBJ1-1, the V gene TRBV18; perhaps TRBD1 as D (5 bases). The V gene lost 2 bases and the J gene lost 3 bases, with 13 bases spanning the gap. This CDR3 has 15 residues. The germline CDR1 and CDR2 sequences are KGHSH and LQKENI. The CDR3 bases are TGTGCCAGCTCACCAATGGGACTTGGGGACACTGAAGCTTTCTTT. Translated, it gives CASSPMGLGDTEAFF.

The V gene is TRBV7-7, the J gene TRBJ2-1; D ambiguous. The CDR3 has 13 amino acids. Per the germline V gene, CDR1 is SSHAT and CDR2 is FNYEAQ (reference sequence). The germline V and J ends were trimmed by 2 bases and 6 bases, with 8 bases remaining between them. The CDR3 bases are TGTGCCAGCAGCTTAAAAGCAAGCAATGAGCAGTTCTTC. It yields the protein CASSLKASNEQFF.

The chain has TRBV7-9 and TRBJ1-2; 9 positions match TRBD1. The CDR3 contains 13 residues. The V gene's germline CDR1 is SEHNR and CDR2 FQNEAQ (reference sequence). Trimming at V came to 5 bases and at J to 7 bases, leaving 5 bases not matched to a gene. The CDR3 reads CASSRDREGGYTF. CDR3 bases: TGTGCCAGCAGCCGGGACAGGGAGGGTGGCTACACCTTC. Full variable domain (remainder filled in from reference TRBV7-9 and TRBJ1-2): DTGVSQNPRHKITKRGQNVTFRCDPISEHNRLYWYRQTLGQGPEFLTYFQNEAQLEKSRLLSDRFSAERPKGSFSTLEIQRTEQGDSAMYLCASSRDREGGYTFGSGTRLTVV.

This clone was picked up one time. The V call is TRBV5-4, the J call TRBJ2-1; 7 bases fit TRBD1. Looked up from germline, CDR1 is SGHNT and CDR2 is YYREEE (reference sequence). This CDR3 has 15 amino acids. The ends lost 0 bases at V and 1 base at J; junction bases unmatched: 1. CDR3 loop: CASSLEGQSYNEQFF. CDR3 DNA: TGTGCCAGCAGCTTGGAGGGACAGTCCTACAATGAGCAGTTCTTC. Combining the CDR3 with reference TRBV5-4 and TRBJ2-1 gives the whole variable domain ETGVTQSPTHLIKTRGQQVTLRCSSQSGHNTVSWYQQALGQGPQFIFQYYREEENGRGNFPPRFSGLQFPNYSSELNVNALELDDSALYLCASSLEGQSYNEQFFGPGTRLTVL.

This chain connects TRBV6-5 to TRBJ1-1, with D hard to call. V was trimmed by 2 bases and J by 0 bases, leaving 4 bases between them. Germline V CDR1 and CDR2: MNHEY, SVGAGI. CDR3 length: 13 residues. CDR3 protein: CASSYQVNTEAFF. The CDR3 bases are TGTGCCAGCAGTTACCAGGTGAACACTGAAGCTTTCTTT.

The genes are TRBV9 and TRBJ1-4; possibly TRBD1 for D (6 bases). The V and J ends lost 0 bases and 7 bases respectively, with 16 bases between them. Per germline, CDR1 SGDLS and CDR2 YYNGEE. The CDR3 is 16 amino acids. CDR3: CASSVDVQGLGEKLFF. The DNA for the CDR3 is TGTGCCAGCAGCGTAGACGTACAGGGTCTCGGTGAAAAACTGTTTTTT.

The rearrangement joins TRBV6-1 to TRBJ2-1; TRBD2 agrees at 9 bases. Germline CDR1 MNHNS, CDR2 SASEGT. The CDR3 consists of 13 residues. After removal of 2 bases from V and 16 bases from J, the junction contained 9 bases not matched to a gene. The CDR3 spells CASSERGSSGVFF. CDR3 nucleotide sequence: TGTGCCAGCAGTGAAAGGGGGTCTAGCGGGGTTTTCTTC.

This clone has a single count. The chain recombines TRBV11-2 with TRBJ1-1, with D perhaps matching TRBD1 (6 bases). This CDR3 spans 16 amino acids. Trimming took 6 bases from V and 0 from J, leaving 17 bases between them. CDR1 is SGHAT, CDR2 FQNNGV, per germline. CDR3 in DNA: TGTGCCAGCAGGCCCCTAAAGGGGGGGTTGAACACTGAAGCTTTCTTT. This translates into CASRPLKGGLNTEAFF.

In this sample, this clone turned up once. The CDR3 reads CASLLRHISGNTIYF. CDR3 in DNA: TGTGCCAGCCTCTTGCGGCACATCTCTGGAAACACCATATATTTT. The chain recombines TRBV5-6 with TRBJ1-3; D call uncertain. The CDR3 totals 15 residues. Germline values: CDR1 SGHDT, CDR2 YYEEEE. Trimming took 7 bases from V and 0 from J, leaving 14 bases between them.

The table lists this clone with a count of one. V usage is TRBV9 and J usage is TRBJ1-1; TRBD1 might be the D (6 bases). Looked up from germline, CDR1 is SGDLS and CDR2 is YYNGEE. The V end was cut by 0 bases, the J end by 3 bases, with 6 bases between. The CDR3 contains 13 residues. CDR3 coding DNA: TGTGCCAGCAGCGTAGGACAGGACACTGAAGCTTTCTTT. Protein product: CASSVGQDTEAFF.

The chain joins TRBV5-1 to TRBJ1-6, with 7 positions matching TRBD1. Losses at the gene ends were 0 bases for V and 2 bases for J; bases not matched to a gene: 5. The CDR3 loop spans 17 amino acids. Per the germline V gene, CDR1 is SGHRS and CDR2 is YFSETQ. The CDR3 sequence: CASSLDQGGTYNSPLHF. The CDR3 DNA reads TGCGCCAGCAGCTTGGATCAGGGGGGAACCTATAATTCACCCCTCCACTTT.

V usage is TRBV7-9 and J usage is TRBJ2-1, with TRBD2 identical over 7 bases. The germline V gene has CDR1 SEHNR and CDR2 FQNEAQ (reference sequence). The CDR3 spans 16 residues. V trimming: 5 bases; J trimming: 3 bases; junction bases outside the gene matches: 10. The CDR3 here is CASSHAGTNYYNEQFF. The CDR3 nucleotides are TGTGCCAGCAGCCACGCCGGGACTAACTACTACAATGAGCAGTTCTTC.

The chain joins TRBV5-1 to TRBJ1-6; tentatively, D is TRBD1 (6 bases). The V end was cut by 4 bases, the J end by 5 bases, with 13 bases between. From germline, CDR1 is SGHRS and CDR2 YFSETQ. The CDR3 sequence is 15 residues long. In DNA, the CDR3 is TGCGCCAGCAGCGTTCAGGGGACGGATAATTCACCCCTCCACTTT. This translates into CASSVQGTDNSPLHF. Full variable domain (rest looked up from reference TRBV5-1 and TRBJ1-6): KAGVTQTPRYLIKTRGQQVTLSCSPISGHRSVSWYQQTPGQGLQFLFEYFSETQRNKGNFPGRFSGRQFSNSRSEMNVSTLELGDSALYLCASSVQGTDNSPLHFGNGTRLTVT.

The chain employs TRBV2 and TRBJ2-5; 8 nucleotides line up with TRBD1. V shed 3 bases, J shed 5 bases, and the junction held 8 bases outside the gene matches. Germline V gene sequence: CDR1 SNHLY, CDR2 FYNNEI. The CDR3 is 15 amino acids. CDR3 amino acids: CASSDRDRTKETQYF. The CDR3, as DNA: TGTGCCAGCAGTGACAGGGACAGGACCAAGGAGACCCAGTACTTC.

CDR3 protein: CANPKGASYNEKLFF. The DNA of the CDR3 is TGTGCCAATCCGAAGGGGGCATCATACAATGAAAAACTGTTTTTT. The chain links TRBV5-4 to TRBJ1-4; 7 bases agree with TRBD1. Trimming removed 9 bases from V and 5 bases from J; junction bases left unmatched: 13. This CDR3 is 15 amino acids long. CDR1 is SGHNT and CDR2 is YYREEE in the germline V gene (reference sequence). The entire variable domain, with the rest obtained from reference TRBV5-4 and TRBJ1-4, is as follows: ETGVTQSPTHLIKTRGQQVTLRCSSQSGHNTVSWYQQALGQGPQFIFQYYREEENGRGNFPPRFSGLQFPNYSSELNVNALELDDSALYLCANPKGASYNEKLFFGSGTQLSVL.

The genes are TRBV11-2 and TRBJ2-7, with D possibly matching TRBD2 (6 bases). CDR1 and CDR2 (germline): SGHAT, FQNNGV. There are 15 residues in the CDR3. Trimming took off 5 bases at V and 3 bases at J, with 17 bases between the two ends. The CDR3 DNA reads TGTGCCAGCAGCCAAGGGACTTCTACAGTCTACGAGCAGTACTTC. Translation: CASSQGTSTVYEQYF.

The J gene is TRBJ2-7, the V gene TRBV7-8, with 10 nucleotides matching TRBD1. V was clipped by 2 bases and J by 7 bases; unmatched bases: 5. From germline, CDR1 is SGHVS and CDR2 FQNEAQ. This CDR3 region has 14 residues. DNA for the CDR3: TGTGCCAGCAGCTTACTGAGGACAGGGGGAGAGCAGTACTTC. Amino acids: CASSLLRTGGEQYF.

The chain uses TRBV6-1 and TRBJ1-2; the match to TRBD1 covers 8 bases. CDR1 is MNHNS, CDR2 SASEGT, per germline. The trim removed 8 bases at V and 8 bases at J, leaving 10 bases unmatched. CDR3 length: 13 amino acids. CDR3 in DNA: TGTGCCAGCCGCCCGACAGGGGCAAGCGGCTACACCTTC. It codes for CASRPTGASGYTF.

The rearrangement links TRBV28 to TRBJ2-1; 9 nucleotides agree with TRBD2. This CDR3 has 14 amino acids. The ends lost 10 bases at V and 6 bases at J; junction bases unmatched: 10. The germline CDR1 and CDR2 sequences are MDHEN and SYDVKM. CDR3 region: CATTGTSTTNEQFF. CDR3 coding DNA: TGTGCCACAACCGGGACTAGCACAACCAATGAGCAGTTCTTC.

The V call is TRBV29-1, the J call TRBJ2-7; weak D call: TRBD2 (5 bases). This CDR3 is built from 16 residues. Trimming left V 4 bases short and J 5 bases short, with 24 bases between. Per germline, CDR1 SQVTM and CDR2 ANQGSEA. CDR3 sequence: CSVALYGKENQDEQYF. The CDR3 DNA follows: TGCAGCGTTGCCCTTTACGGGAAGGAGAATCAGGACGAGCAGTACTTC.

The chain employs TRBV6-1 and TRBJ2-4, with TRBD1 as a possible D gene (7 bases). This CDR3 spans 15 amino acids. Germline CDR1 and CDR2: MNHNS and SASEGT. Trimming shortened V by 5 bases and J by 4 bases, and 15 bases separated the two germline ends. The CDR3 DNA follows: TGTGCCAGCAGTCGGACAGGAGGGGGGAAAAACATTCAGTACTTC. Residues: CASSRTGGGKNIQYF.

The table lists this clone with a count of one. This chain joins TRBV21-1 and TRBJ2-5; the table's D call TRBD1 went unverified against the DNA. TRBV21-1 is shown as a pseudogene. The CDR3 sequence is 14 residues long. CDR3 in DNA: TGTGCCAGCAGCAACCGACAATCCCAAGAGACCCAGTACTTC. Translating gives CASSNRQSQETQYF.

V is TRBV20-1 and J is TRBJ2-3; a possible D gene is TRBD1 (5 bases). V shed 5 bases and J shed 14 bases, with 17 bases lying between them. This CDR3 spans 11 amino acids. Per germline, CDR1 DFQATT and CDR2 SNEGSKA (reference sequence). The CDR3 region has the DNA TGCAGTGCTCCCTTAGGGGTTTTTGGGTATTTT. Translation gives CSAPLGVFGYF.

CDR3 residues: CASSLDRDTEAFF. The CDR3 nucleotides read TGTGCCAGCAGCTTGGACAGGGACACTGAAGCTTTCTTT. The V gene is TRBV7-3, the J gene TRBJ1-1; 8 bases line up with TRBD1. Germline CDR1 is SGHTA and CDR2 is FQGTGA. CDR3 length: 13 residues. V shed 3 bases and J 3 bases; nucleotides not matched to a gene: 0.

The rearrangement links TRBV5-4 to TRBJ1-1, with 7 bases matching TRBD1. V shed 3 bases and J 3 bases; nucleotides not matched to a gene: 11. The germline CDR1 and CDR2 sequences are SGHNT and YYREEE (reference sequence). This CDR3 region has 16 residues. The CDR3 nucleotides are TGTGCCAGCAGCTCCCGTAGCCCGAGGGGGCACACTGAAGCTTTCTTT. Translating gives CASSSRSPRGHTEAFF.

This clone was counted a few times. This chain uses TRBV14 with TRBJ1-1; no clear D gene. The V gene's germline CDR1 is SGHDN and CDR2 FVKESK. The V gene lost 0 bases and the J gene lost 0 bases, with 14 bases spanning the gap. This CDR3 spans 17 amino acids. The DNA for the CDR3 is TGTGCCAGCAGCCAAGATCGACGGGAAGGGATGAACACTGAAGCTTTCTTT. Translated, it gives CASSQDRREGMNTEAFF.